Listed below are T cell receptor beta chains from one sample, sequenced in a study of read filtering for tumor transcriptome and immune sequencing. TCRdb reprocessed the reads with MiXCR, giving one entry per CDR3 protein. The table lists approximately 40,000 distinct CDR3 sequences, 12% to 15% of them singletons. Sequenced sample: a population of CD138-negative cells sorted from bone marrow. These receptors all come from a donor at least 40 years old with multiple myeloma. Both conserved end residues are part of each CDR3. The order of the fields is V gene, D gene, J gene, clone size, CDR3 protein, CDR3 DNA. A D gene is named only where the DNA matches it firmly. The size of a clone is reported for some rows only, either as once, few or many, or as a class for expanded clones.

TRBV2	TRBD2	TRBJ2-2	many	CASKGLAGGAGELFF	TGTGCCAGCAAGGGACTAGCGGGAGGGGCCGGGGAGCTGTTTTTT
TRBV5-1	-	TRBJ2-5	few	CASSQYGGRQETQYF	TGCGCCAGCAGCCAATATGGGGGGCGACAAGAGACCCAGTACTTC
TRBV10-3	-	TRBJ1-1	-	CAITGENTEAFF	TGTGCCATCACGGGAGAGAACACTGAAGCTTTCTTT
TRBV29-1	TRBD1	TRBJ1-2	few	CSVEDRRTGRGYTF	TGCAGCGTTGAAGATCGTAGGACAGGACGCGGCTACACCTTC
TRBV19	-	TRBJ2-7	many	CASSIRHLFSYEQYF	TGTGCCAGTAGTATACGACACCTCTTCTCCTACGAGCAGTACTTC
TRBV18	-	TRBJ1-5	-	CASTGQPNQPQHF	TGTGCCAGCACCGGACAGCCCAATCAGCCCCAGCATTTT
TRBV20-1	-	TRBJ1-5	many	CSARDKRYLQPQHF	TGCAGTGCTAGAGATAAGCGCTACCTCCAGCCCCAGCATTTT
TRBV29-1	TRBD2	TRBJ2-5	many	CSAGGTSAETQYF	TGCAGCGCTGGGGGGACTAGCGCGGAGACCCAGTACTTC
TRBV6-2/TRBV6-3	-	TRBJ2-7	many	CASSTGLGTREQYF	TGTGCCAGCAGTACGGGACTGGGGACGCGAGAGCAGTACTTC
TRBV27	-	TRBJ1-1	once	CASSATGAEAFF	TGTGCCAGCTCAGCCACTGGCGCTGAAGCTTTCTTT
TRBV18	TRBD1	TRBJ1-6	-	CASSPGQGFSSPLHF	TGTGCCAGCTCACCCGGACAGGGTTTCTCCTCACCCCTCCACTTT
TRBV7-3	TRBD2	TRBJ2-2	many	CASSLTSAGDTGELFF	TGTGCCAGCAGCTTAACGTCAGCGGGAGACACCGGGGAGCTGTTTTTT
TRBV6-6	-	TRBJ2-2	few	CASSYSGVGELFF	TGTGCCAGCAGTTACTCGGGCGTCGGGGAGCTGTTTTTT
TRBV28	TRBD1	TRBJ2-4	-	CASSRPVGTGVAKNIQYF	TGTGCCAGCAGCCGCCCGGTCGGGACAGGGGTTGCCAAAAACATTCAGTACTTC
TRBV3-1	TRBD2	TRBJ2-1	few	CASSQVYGRSNEQFF	TGTGCCAGCAGCCAGGTCTACGGGAGGTCCAATGAGCAGTTCTTC
TRBV19	-	TRBJ2-6	many	CASSIGNSGANVLTF	TGTGCCAGTAGTATTGGTAACTCTGGGGCCAACGTCCTGACTTTC
TRBV5-1	-	TRBJ2-5	many	CASSLHPTGGETQYF	TGCGCCAGCAGCTTGCATCCAACAGGTGGAGAGACCCAGTACTTC
TRBV7-8	-	TRBJ2-3	many	CASSLGAGSVTDTQYF	TGTGCCAGCAGCTTAGGGGCCGGGAGCGTCACAGATACGCAGTATTTT
TRBV7-2	-	TRBJ2-2	many	CASSTQGGTNTGELFF	TGTGCCAGCAGTACTCAAGGGGGTACGAACACCGGGGAGCTGTTTTTT
TRBV5-5	-	TRBJ1-1	few	CASSPSRIRNTEAFF	TGTGCCAGCAGCCCCTCTAGGATACGGAACACTGAAGCTTTCTTT
TRBV28	-	TRBJ2-6	many	CASSLGRRGSGANVLTF	TGTGCCAGCAGTTTAGGACGGAGAGGCTCTGGGGCCAACGTCCTGACTTTC
TRBV5-1	-	TRBJ1-6	many	CASSDSYNSPLHF	TGCGCCAGCAGCGACAGCTATAATTCACCCCTCCACTTT
TRBV6-2/TRBV6-3	-	TRBJ1-1	many	CASSYSGPTEAFF	TGTGCCAGCAGTTACTCGGGCCCAACTGAAGCTTTCTTT
TRBV2	TRBD1	TRBJ2-6	-	CASSTGQGVNVLTF	TGTGCCAGCAGTACTGGACAGGGGGTCAACGTCCTGACTTTC
TRBV4-2	-	TRBJ2-3	many	CASSQDRATQYF	TGTGCCAGCAGCCAAGACCGTGCTACGCAGTATTTT
TRBV11-3	TRBD2	TRBJ2-7	many	CASSQTSGNSYEQYF	TGTGCCAGCAGCCAGACTAGCGGGAACTCCTACGAGCAGTACTTC
TRBV28	TRBD1	TRBJ2-7	-	CASIPGGGPYEQYF	TGTGCCAGCATACCAGGGGGCGGACCCTACGAGCAGTACTTC